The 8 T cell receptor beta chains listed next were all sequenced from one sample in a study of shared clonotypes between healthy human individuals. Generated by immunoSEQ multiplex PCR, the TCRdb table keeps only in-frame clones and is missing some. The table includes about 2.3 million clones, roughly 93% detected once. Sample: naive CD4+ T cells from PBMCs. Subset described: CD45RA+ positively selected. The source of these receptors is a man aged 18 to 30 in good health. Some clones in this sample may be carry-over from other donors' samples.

The CDR3 reads CASSPAGTSGLKQFF. The CDR3 DNA reads TGTGCCAGCAGTCCAGCCGGGACTAGCGGTTTAAAGCAGTTCTTC. This chain joins TRBV5-6 and TRBJ2-1, with 11 bases identical to TRBD2. After removal of 5 bases from V and 11 bases from J, the junction contained 12 bases not matched to a gene. The germline gives CDR1 SGHDT, CDR2 YYEEEE. CDR3 size: 15 residues.

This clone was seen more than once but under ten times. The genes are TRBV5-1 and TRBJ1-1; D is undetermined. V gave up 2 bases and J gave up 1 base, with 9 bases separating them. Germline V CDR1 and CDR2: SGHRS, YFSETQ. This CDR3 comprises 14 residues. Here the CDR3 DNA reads TGCGCCAGCAGCTTCTTGCAGGCGAACACTGAAGCTTTCTTT. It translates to CASSFLQANTEAFF.

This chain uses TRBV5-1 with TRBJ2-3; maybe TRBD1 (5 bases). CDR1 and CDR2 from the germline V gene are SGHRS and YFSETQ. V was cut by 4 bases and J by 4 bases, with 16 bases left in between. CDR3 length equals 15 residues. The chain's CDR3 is CASSLRRQRSDTQYF. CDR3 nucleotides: TGCGCCAGCAGCCTCAGGAGACAGAGATCAGATACGCAGTATTTT. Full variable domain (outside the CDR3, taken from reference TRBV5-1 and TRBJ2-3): KAGVTQTPRYLIKTRGQQVTLSCSPISGHRSVSWYQQTPGQGLQFLFEYFSETQRNKGNFPGRFSGRQFSNSRSEMNVSTLELGDSALYLCASSLRRQRSDTQYFGPGTRLTVL.

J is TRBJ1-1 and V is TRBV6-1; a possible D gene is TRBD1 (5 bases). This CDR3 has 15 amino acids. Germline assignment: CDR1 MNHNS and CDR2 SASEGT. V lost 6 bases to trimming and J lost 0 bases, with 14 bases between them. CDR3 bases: TGTGCCAGCAGCCTAAGGTGGGGGATGAACACTGAAGCTTTCTTT. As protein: CASSLRWGMNTEAFF.

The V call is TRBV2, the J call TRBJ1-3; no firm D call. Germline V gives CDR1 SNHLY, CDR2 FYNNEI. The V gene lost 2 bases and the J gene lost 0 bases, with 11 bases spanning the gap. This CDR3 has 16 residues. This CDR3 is CASSEQGPYSGNTIYF. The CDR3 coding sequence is TGTGCCAGCAGTGAACAAGGGCCATACTCTGGAAACACCATATATTTT.

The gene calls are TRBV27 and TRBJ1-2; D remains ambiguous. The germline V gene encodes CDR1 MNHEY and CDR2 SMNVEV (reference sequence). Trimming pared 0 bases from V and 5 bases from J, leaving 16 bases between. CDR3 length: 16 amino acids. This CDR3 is CASSLSGLSFLYGYTF. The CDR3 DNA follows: TGTGCCAGCAGTTTATCGGGCCTCTCCTTCCTTTATGGCTACACCTTC.

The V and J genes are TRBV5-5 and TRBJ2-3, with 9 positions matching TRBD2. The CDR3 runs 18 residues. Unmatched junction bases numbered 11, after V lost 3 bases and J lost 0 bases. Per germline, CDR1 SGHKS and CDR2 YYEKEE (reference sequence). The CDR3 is CASSYDRLAGVSTDTQYF. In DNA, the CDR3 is TGTGCCAGCAGCTACGACCGATTAGCGGGAGTTAGCACAGATACGCAGTATTTT.

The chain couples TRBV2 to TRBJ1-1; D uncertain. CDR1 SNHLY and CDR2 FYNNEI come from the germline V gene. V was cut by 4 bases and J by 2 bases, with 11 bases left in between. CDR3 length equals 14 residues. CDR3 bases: TGTGCCAGCAGTGTATTTGAGGGAAACACTGAAGCTTTCTTT. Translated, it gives CASSVFEGNTEAFF. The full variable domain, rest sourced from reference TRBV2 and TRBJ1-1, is EPEVTQTPSHQVTQMGQEVILRCVPISNHLYFYWYRQILGQKVEFLVSFYNNEISEKSEIFDDQFSVERPDGSNFTLKIRSTKLEDSAMYFCASSVFEGNTEAFFGQGTRLTVV.